This TCR beta chain appears in the sequencing data of a study of shared clonotypes between healthy human individuals (dated by TCRdb to between 2020 and 2021). Background for the entire study: A few men and a couple of women, aged 18 to 49 years, made up the cohort. Each donor's leukapheresis produced roughly between roughly 0.85 and 9.5 billion PBMCs. To increase sequencing depth and limit assay-specific biases, different laboratories used diverse techniques to prepare libraries and sequence TCR repertoires. For each donor, CD4 naive and CD4 memory were each run on three plates, CD8 naive on two plates, and CD8 memory on one plate. To estimate repertoire size and how much clonotypes are shared between individuals, the study performed deep sequencing of blood TCR repertoires from roughly five healthy adults. Here is what the overall study found, with its caveats: Sampling was limited to blood, and TCR repertoires in tissue likely differ from TCR repertoires in blood. Pairwise subsampling led to the expectation that sequencing depth would affect the degree of clonotype sharing among donors. Even with the large sequencing depth, rarefaction of the sorted-subset datasets indicated that sequencing was incomplete. Estimated clonotype richness was generally larger for naive than for memory subsets. Higher generation probabilities were observed for clonotypes shared by all four sorted-subset donors than for non-shared clonotypes. Approximately 5% of naive CD4, approximately 3.7% of naive CD8, roughly 2.4% of memory CD4, and 0.35% to 0.4% of memory CD8 clonotypes were shared across several donors. The small number of donors limited the genetic and exposure-history diversity represented.

The donors were healthy, HIV-negative adults with no recently reported acute infections or vaccinations. Only Caucasian adults living in Nashville, Tennessee, USA were represented among the donors. CD4+ T cells were enriched through magnetic negative selection, after which naive cells were positively selected on CD45RA and the remaining negative fraction served as the memory subset. Blood was collected by leukapheresis, and PBMCs were isolated by Ficoll-Histopaque density gradient centrifugation and then cryopreserved in liquid nitrogen vapor phase. Analytical flow cytometry was used to check the purity and quantity of every magnetically sorted T cell population. Genomic DNA was isolated from each sorted fraction and quantified by UV absorbance on a Nanodrop 2000c. About this clone itself: The antigen it binds to is not known. One base away there is no much larger clone; base qualities are not given.

CDR1 and CDR2 were assigned from the germline V gene as MNHEY and SVGAGI. The V end loses 4 bases and the J end loses 1 base, and a stretch of 11 bases separates them. From its cysteine to its phenylalanine, the CDR3 spans 15 amino acids. CDR3 DNA only is kept here, 45 bases in frame from base 1. Using the deep immunoSEQ assay, TCR CDR3 regions were amplified from genomic DNA by multiplex PCR. Genomic DNA extracted from each cell subset was distributed evenly over all wells of several immunoSEQ 96-well plates, and each plate served as one replicate. Each replicate PCR for sorted subsets received approximately 200 ng genomic DNA, equal to tens of thousands of T cell genomes. Purified libraries were quantified with a Qubit 3.0 fluorometer, sized on a Bioanalyzer 2100, and re-quantified with the KAPA Library Quantification kit. Each immunoSEQ 96-well plate was sequenced on its own single-read 150-cycle Illumina NextSeq 550 flow cell. In the source study's methods: Because the immunoSEQ output held only junctional sequences and lacked quality scores, the filtering could not match the filtering applied to full-length reads. To assign V/J genes and CDR3, sequences were annotated against IMGT germline references using PyIR, a Python wrapper for IgBLAST v1.9. Reads with weak V/J assignments (E-value above 1e-6), missing CDR3, stop codons, out-of-frame junctions, or ambiguous translated residues were removed. V3J clonotypes were defined as sequences sharing the same inferred V gene, J gene, and CDR3 amino acid sequence. The percentage overlap between two repertoires was calculated by dividing the number of shared unique clonotypes by the size of the smaller repertoire. Three approaches were used to assess repertoire richness: RTK rarefaction, the Chao1 estimator, and Recon v2.1 estimates of unobserved clonotypes. Generation probabilities were computed with OLGA for all TCRbeta clonotypes obtained by the gDNA method from a few donors. TCRdb re-hosts the immuneACCESS table, in-frame sequences only. Its copies lack some clones; in the studies checked, an unresolved V gene accounts for under half of them, and the cause for the rest is not known. V, J and clone size are taken as reported in that table, and D and trimming were inferred from the DNA itself. Across this sample there are 2 million to 2.5 million clones, with 93% seen only once. The ten largest clones add up to roughly 0.36% of the sample.

The chain was built from TRBV6-5 and TRBJ1-3; TRBD1 is a possible D gene, resting on 5 matching bases. The clonotype was recovered from a man between 18 and 35 years old in good health. Some clones in this sample may be carry-over from other donors' samples. Material for sequencing was naive CD4+ T cells from PBMCs. The cell subset or site tag for this specimen amounts to: CD45RA+ positively selected. The CDR3 is CASSSGGNSGNTIYF. Read as DNA, the sequence is TGTGCCAGCAGTTCCGGGGGAAATTCTGGAAACACCATATATTTT.